This TCR beta chain was sequenced for a study of T cells in Graves' hyperthyroidism and ophthalmopathy. Using RNA transcripts as the source, TCR beta CDR3 regions were amplified. HTBI primers drove first-round RT-PCR of the TCR CDR3. MiXCR, applied by TCRdb to the multiplex PCR reads, yields one record per CDR3 protein. The table records around 300,000 distinct CDR3 sequences, around 25% of them present only once. This clonotype was found many times. The CDR3 spans 18 residues. Trimming at V came to 2 bases and at J to 3 bases, leaving 17 bases not matched to a gene. From germline, CDR1 is SGHRS and CDR2 YFSETQ.

Sequencing was performed on blood. The receptor comes from a man between 40 and 49 years old with Graves' hyperthyroidism that later progressed to Graves' ophthalmopathy. The rearrangement links TRBV5-1 to TRBJ2-7, with 7 positions matching TRBD2. CDR3 sequence: CASSFGRGVAGGSYEQYF. The CDR3, as DNA: TGCGCCAGCAGCTTTGGGAGAGGGGTAGCGGGTGGAAGCTACGAGCAGTACTTC.